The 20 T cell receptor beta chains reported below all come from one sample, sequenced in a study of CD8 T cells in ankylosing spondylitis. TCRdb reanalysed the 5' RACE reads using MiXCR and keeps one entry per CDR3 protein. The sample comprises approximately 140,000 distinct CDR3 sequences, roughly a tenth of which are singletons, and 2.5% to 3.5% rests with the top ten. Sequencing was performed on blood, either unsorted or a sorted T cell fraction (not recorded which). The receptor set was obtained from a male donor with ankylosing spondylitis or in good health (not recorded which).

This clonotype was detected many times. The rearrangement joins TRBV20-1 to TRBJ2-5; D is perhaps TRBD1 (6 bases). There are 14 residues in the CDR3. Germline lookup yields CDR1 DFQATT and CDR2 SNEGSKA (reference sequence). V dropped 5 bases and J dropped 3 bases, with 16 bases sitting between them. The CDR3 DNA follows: TGCAGTGCTCCCACAAGCCCAGGGGAAGAGACCCAGTACTTC. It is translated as CSAPTSPGEETQYF.

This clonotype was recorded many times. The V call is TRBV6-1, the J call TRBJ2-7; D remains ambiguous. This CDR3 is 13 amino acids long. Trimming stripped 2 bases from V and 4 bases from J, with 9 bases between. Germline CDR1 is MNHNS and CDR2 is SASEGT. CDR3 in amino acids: CASSENGIYEQYF. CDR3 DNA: TGTGCCAGCAGTGAAAATGGGATTTACGAGCAGTACTTC.

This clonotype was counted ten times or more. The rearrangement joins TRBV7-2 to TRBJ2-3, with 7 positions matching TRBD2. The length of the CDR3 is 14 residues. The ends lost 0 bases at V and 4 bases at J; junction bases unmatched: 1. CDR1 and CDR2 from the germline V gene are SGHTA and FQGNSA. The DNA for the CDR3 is TGTGCCAGCAGCTTAGCGGGAGGGTCAGATACGCAGTATTTT. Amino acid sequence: CASSLAGGSDTQYF.

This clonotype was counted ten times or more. As DNA, the CDR3 is TGTGCCAGCAGCTTAAGAAATCGGCGGGAGACCGGGGAGCTGTTTTTT. Translated: CASSLRNRRETGELFF. This rearrangement joins TRBV7-2 to TRBJ2-2; 7 bases line up with TRBD2. CDR3 length: 16 amino acids. Germline V lookup: CDR1 SGHTA, CDR2 FQGNSA. V lost 2 bases, J lost 5 bases, and 8 bases stayed unmatched. The complete variable domain, with remaining parts taken from reference TRBV7-2 and TRBJ2-2, reads GAGVSQSPSNKVTEKGKDVELRCDPISGHTALYWYRQSLGQGLEFLIYFQGNSAPDKSGLPSDRFSAERTGGSVSTLTIQRTQQEDSAVYLCASSLRNRRETGELFFGEGSRLTVL.

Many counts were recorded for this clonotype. CDR3 region: CASSLASGSGEQYF. The CDR3 coding sequence is TGCGCCAGCAGCTTGGCTAGCGGGAGTGGTGAGCAGTACTTC. This chain connects TRBV5-1 to TRBJ2-7, with 10 bases matching TRBD2. Germline loops: CDR1 SGHRS, CDR2 YFSETQ. This CDR3 comprises 14 residues. With 0 bases clipped from V and 7 bases from J, the junction kept 4 bases outside the gene matches.

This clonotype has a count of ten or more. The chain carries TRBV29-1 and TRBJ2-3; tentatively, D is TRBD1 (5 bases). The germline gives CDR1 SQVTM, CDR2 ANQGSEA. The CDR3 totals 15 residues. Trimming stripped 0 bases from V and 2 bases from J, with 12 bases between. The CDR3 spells CSVEDRASFTDTQYF. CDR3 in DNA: TGCAGCGTTGAAGACAGGGCCAGCTTCACAGATACGCAGTATTTT.

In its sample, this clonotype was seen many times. The CDR3 loop reads CSATRSTDTQYF. As DNA, the CDR3 is TGCAGTGCTACCCGGAGCACAGATACGCAGTATTTT. The genes are TRBV20-1 and TRBJ2-3; no reliable D call. Trimming stripped 4 bases from V and 0 bases from J, with 5 bases between. The CDR3 is 12 amino acids. Germline assignment: CDR1 DFQATT and CDR2 SNEGSKA (reference sequence).

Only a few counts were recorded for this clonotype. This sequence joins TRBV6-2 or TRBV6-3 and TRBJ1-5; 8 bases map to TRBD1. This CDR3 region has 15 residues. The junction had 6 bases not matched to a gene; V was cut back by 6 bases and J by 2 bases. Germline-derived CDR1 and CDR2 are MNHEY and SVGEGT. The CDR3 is CASSRQGAGNQPQHF. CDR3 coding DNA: TGTGCCAGCAGCCGTCAGGGGGCCGGCAATCAGCCCCAGCATTTT.

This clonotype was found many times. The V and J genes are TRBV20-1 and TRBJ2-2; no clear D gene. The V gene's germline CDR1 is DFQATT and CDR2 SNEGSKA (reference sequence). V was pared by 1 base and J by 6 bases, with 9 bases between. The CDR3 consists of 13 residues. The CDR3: CSARVTSAGELFF. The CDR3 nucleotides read TGCAGTGCTAGAGTTACCAGCGCCGGGGAGCTGTTTTTT.

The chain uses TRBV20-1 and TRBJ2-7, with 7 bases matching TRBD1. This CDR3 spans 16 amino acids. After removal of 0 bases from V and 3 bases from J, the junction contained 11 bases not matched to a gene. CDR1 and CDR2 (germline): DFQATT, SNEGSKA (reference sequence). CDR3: CSARDQYRGLGYEQYF. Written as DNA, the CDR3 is TGCAGTGCTAGAGATCAATACAGGGGCTTGGGCTACGAGCAGTACTTC.

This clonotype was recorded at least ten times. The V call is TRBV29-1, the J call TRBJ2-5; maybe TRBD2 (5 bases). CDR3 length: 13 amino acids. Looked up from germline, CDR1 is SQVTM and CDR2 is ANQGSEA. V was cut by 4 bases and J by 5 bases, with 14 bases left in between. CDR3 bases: TGCAGCGTTGTCGAGCGAGGGTGGGAGACCCAGTACTTC. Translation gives CSVVERGWETQYF. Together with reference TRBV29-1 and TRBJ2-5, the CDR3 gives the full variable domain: SAVISQKPSRDICQRGTSLTIQCQVDSQVTMMFWYRQQPGQSLTLIATANQGSEATYESGFVIDKFPISRPNLTFSTLTVSNMSPEDSSIYLCSVVERGWETQYFGPGTRLLVL.

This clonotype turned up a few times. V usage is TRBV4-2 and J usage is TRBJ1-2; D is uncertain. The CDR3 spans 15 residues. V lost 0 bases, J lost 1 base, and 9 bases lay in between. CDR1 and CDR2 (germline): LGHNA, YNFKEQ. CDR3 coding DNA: TGTGCCAGCAGCCAAGAGGGCAGACTTAACTATGGCTACACCTTC. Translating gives CASSQEGRLNYGYTF.

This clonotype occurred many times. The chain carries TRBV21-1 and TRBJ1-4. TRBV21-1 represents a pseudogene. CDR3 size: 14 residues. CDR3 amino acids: CASRTSATNEKLFF. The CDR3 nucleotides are TGTGCCAGCAGAACAAGTGCAACTAATGAAAAACTGTTTTTT.

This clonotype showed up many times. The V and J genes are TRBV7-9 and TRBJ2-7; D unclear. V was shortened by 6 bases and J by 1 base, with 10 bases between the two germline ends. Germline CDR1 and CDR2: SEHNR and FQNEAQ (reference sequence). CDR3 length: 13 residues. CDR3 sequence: CASSPTRSYEQYF. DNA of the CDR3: TGTGCCAGCAGTCCCACTCGATCCTACGAGCAGTACTTC.

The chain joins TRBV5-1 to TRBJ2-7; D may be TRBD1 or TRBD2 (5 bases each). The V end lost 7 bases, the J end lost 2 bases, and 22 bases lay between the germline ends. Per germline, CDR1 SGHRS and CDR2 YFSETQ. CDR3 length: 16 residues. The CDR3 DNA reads TGCGCCAGCCGAAGGTTTACCGGGACCGACACCTACGAGCAGTACTTC. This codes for CASRRFTGTDTYEQYF.

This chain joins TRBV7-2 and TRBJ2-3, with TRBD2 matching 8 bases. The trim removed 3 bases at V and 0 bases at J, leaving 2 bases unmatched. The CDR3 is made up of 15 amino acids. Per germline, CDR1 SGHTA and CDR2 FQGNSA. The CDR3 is CASSLSSGSTDTQYF. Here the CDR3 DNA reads TGTGCCAGCAGCTTGTCTAGCGGGAGCACAGATACGCAGTATTTT. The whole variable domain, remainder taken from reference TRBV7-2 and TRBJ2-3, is GAGVSQSPSNKVTEKGKDVELRCDPISGHTALYWYRQSLGQGLEFLIYFQGNSAPDKSGLPSDRFSAERTGGSVSTLTIQRTQQEDSAVYLCASSLSSGSTDTQYFGPGTRLTVL.

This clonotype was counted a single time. The CDR3 DNA reads as TGCGCCAGCAGCTTGGAGGGCGGGGTATTCTACGAGCAGTACTTC. Amino acid sequence: CASSLEGGVFYEQYF. The chain employs TRBV5-1 and TRBJ2-7; a weak D match, TRBD2 (6 bases). Trimming pared 0 bases from V and 3 bases from J, leaving 13 bases between. Germline CDR1 and CDR2: SGHRS and YFSETQ. CDR3 length: 15 residues.

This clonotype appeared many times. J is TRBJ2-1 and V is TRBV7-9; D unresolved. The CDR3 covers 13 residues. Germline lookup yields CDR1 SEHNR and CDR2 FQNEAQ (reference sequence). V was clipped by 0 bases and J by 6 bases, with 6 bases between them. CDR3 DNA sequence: TGTGCCAGCAGCTTAGCCCACGGCAATGAGCAGTTCTTC. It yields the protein CASSLAHGNEQFF. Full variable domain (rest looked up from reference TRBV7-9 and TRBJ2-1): DTGVSQNPRHKITKRGQNVTFRCDPISEHNRLYWYRQTLGQGPEFLTYFQNEAQLEKSRLLSDRFSAERPKGSFSTLEIQRTEQGDSAMYLCASSLAHGNEQFFGPGTRLTVL.

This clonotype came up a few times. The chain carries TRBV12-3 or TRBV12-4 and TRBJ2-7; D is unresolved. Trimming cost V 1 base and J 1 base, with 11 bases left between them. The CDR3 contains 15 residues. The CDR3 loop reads CASSLGGLISYEQYF. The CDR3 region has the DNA TGTGCCAGCAGTTTAGGCGGCCTAATATCCTACGAGCAGTACTTC.

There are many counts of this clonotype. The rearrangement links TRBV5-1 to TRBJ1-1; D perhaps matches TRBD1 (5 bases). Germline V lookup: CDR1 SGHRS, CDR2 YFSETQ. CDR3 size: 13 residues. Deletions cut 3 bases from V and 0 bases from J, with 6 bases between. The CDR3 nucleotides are TGCGCCAGCAGCTCGACAGTGAACACTGAAGCTTTCTTT. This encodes CASSSTVNTEAFF.